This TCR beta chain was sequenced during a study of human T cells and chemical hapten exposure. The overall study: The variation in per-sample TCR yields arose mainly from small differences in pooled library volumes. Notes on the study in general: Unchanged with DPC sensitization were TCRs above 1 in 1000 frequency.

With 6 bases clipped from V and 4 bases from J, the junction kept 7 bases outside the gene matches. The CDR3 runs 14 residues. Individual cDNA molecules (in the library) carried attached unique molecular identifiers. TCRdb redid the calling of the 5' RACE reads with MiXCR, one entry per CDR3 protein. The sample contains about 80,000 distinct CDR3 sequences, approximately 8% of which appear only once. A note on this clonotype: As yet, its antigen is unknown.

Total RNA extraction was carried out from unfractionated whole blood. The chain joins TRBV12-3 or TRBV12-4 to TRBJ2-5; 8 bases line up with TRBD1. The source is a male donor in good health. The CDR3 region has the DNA TGTGCCAGCAGGGGGCGACAGGGGACAGAGACCCAGTACTTC. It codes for CASRGRQGTETQYF.